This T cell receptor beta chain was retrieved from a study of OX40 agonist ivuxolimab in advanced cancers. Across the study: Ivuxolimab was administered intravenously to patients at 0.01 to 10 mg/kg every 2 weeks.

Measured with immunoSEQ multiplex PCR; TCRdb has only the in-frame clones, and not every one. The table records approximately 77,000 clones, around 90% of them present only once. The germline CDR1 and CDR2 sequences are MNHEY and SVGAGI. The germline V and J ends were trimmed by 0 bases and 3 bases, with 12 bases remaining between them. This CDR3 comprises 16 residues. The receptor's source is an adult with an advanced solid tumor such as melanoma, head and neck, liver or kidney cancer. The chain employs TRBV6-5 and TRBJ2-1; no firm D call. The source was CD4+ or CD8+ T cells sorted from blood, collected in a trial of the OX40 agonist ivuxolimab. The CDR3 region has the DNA TGTGCCAGCAGTTACTCGCTGGCGGATTTCTACAATGAGCAGTTCTTC. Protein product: CASSYSLADFYNEQFF.